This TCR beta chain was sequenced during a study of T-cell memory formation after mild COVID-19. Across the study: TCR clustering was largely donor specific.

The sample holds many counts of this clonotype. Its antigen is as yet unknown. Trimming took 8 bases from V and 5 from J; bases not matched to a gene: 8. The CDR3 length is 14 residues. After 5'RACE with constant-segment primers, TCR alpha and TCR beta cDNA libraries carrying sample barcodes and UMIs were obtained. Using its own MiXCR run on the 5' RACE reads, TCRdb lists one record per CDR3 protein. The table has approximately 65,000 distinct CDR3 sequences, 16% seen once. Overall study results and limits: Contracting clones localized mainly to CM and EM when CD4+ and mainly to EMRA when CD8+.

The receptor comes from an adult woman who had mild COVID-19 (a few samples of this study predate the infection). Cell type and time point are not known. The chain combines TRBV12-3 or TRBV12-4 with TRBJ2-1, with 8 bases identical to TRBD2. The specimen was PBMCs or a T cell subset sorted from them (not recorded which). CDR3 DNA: TGTGCCAGCGCGGGGGGCCAGGGCGACAATGAGCAGTTCTTC. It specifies CASAGGQGDNEQFF.